This T cell receptor beta chain comes out of a study of T cells after yellow fever vaccination (dated by TCRdb to between 2019 and 2020). Describing the broader study: Libraries from fractions with low cell numbers were prepared with the SMART-Seq v4 Ultra Low Input RNA kit. To track T-cell clones before and after primary and booster YFV17D yellow fever vaccination, bulk TCR alpha and beta repertoires were sequenced longitudinally. Two healthy male donors, one aged 18 to 30 and one aged 30 to 39 years, made up the cohort. Blood samples were taken at several timepoints before and after primary and secondary immunization, and bulk PBMC replicates and cell subsets were isolated. Study-wide findings and limitations: Computational filtering was needed because FACS-sorted repertoires could contain abundant contaminating clonotypes from the bulk population. A small fraction of clonotypes appeared in both the CD4 and CD8 compartments, likely as a result of convergent recombination. Most clones expanded after primary vaccination were re-detected after the booster (just under 97% of CD4 and around 88% of CD8), suggesting broad memory maintenance. Compared with the primary T-cell response, the secondary T-cell response was faster but weaker, reaching its peak on day 5 rather than on day 15. The study included only a couple of donors, which limits how far the findings can be generalized.

Explained via the paper, the treatment or condition label denotes: live attenuated yellow fever vaccine strain. A standard Ficoll-Paque protocol was used to isolate PBMCs from peripheral blood. Dynabeads CD4 and CD8 positive selection kits were used to isolate the CD4 and CD8 T-cell fractions. TriZol was used to extract RNA from bulk PBMCs, CD4 and CD8 fractions, and dextramer-positive and dextramer-negative fractions. The CDR3 measures 14 amino acids from cysteine to phenylalanine. Just CDR3 DNA is preserved here, 42 bases in frame from base 1. The germline ends are 9 bases apart after V is trimmed by 6 bases and J by 1 base. TCR cDNA was synthesized by 5'RACE template switching, which introduced a universal primer site and unique molecular identifiers. cDNA synthesis was primed from both the TCR alpha and TCR beta constant segments. Libraries were amplified in two PCR steps, with sample barcodes and sequencing adapters added in the second step. Sequencing of libraries was performed on Illumina HiSeq 2500 (2x100 bp) or NovaSeq (2x150 bp). Processing in the source paper ran as follows. MIGEC handled demultiplexing of reads and collapsing into UMI consensus sequences, while MiXCR performed V(D)J alignment. Clonotypes responding to the vaccine were identified with edgeR on replicate PBMC samples, with the criteria of FDR below 0.01 and a log2 fold change above 5 up to day 15. Each bulk clonotype was labeled CD4 or CD8 based on which sequenced repertoire, CD4 or CD8, contained the clonotype at higher abundance. TCRdb reran the public reads through fastp at Q25 and MiXCR, keeping productive beta chains. Each CDR3 protein gets just one entry, which takes the most common genes and DNA from the rows behind it. The V and J calls here are based on TCRdb, not the publication. The sample table holds 70,000 or so distinct CDR3 sequences, of which about 7.3% were seen once. Over 25% of the sample comes from the top ten.

This clonotype was observed at least ten times. Its antigen remains undetermined. No per-base quality is available; no much larger clone lies one base away. The rearrangement combines TRBV12-3 or TRBV12-4 with TRBJ2-2, with TRBD1 perhaps the D gene, on 6 matching bases. The receptor was isolated from a man younger than 35 who received the YFV17D yellow fever vaccine. The starting material was CD8+ T cells sorted from PBMCs, obtained 10 to 11 days after the first yellow fever vaccination. The CDR3 here reads CASSETGNTGELFF. The DNA sequence follows: TGTGCCAGCAGCGAGACAGGGAACACCGGGGAGCTGTTTTTT.